This T cell receptor (beta chain) stems from a study of T cells after yellow fever vaccination. This clonotype was detected ten times or more. As yet, its antigen is unknown. TCRdb ran MiXCR on the 5' RACE reads and lists one entry per CDR3 protein. The sample comprises 300,000 or so distinct CDR3 sequences, roughly 8.4% of which are singletons, and around 17% rests with the top ten. The CDR3 runs 14 residues. From germline, CDR1 is DFQATT and CDR2 SNEGSKA (reference sequence). V gave up 6 bases and J gave up 0 bases, with 14 bases separating them. Study-wide points: In post-booster samples, most primary-vaccination clones reappeared (approximately 96% CD4, 75% to 90% CD8).

The receptor comes from a young man who received the YFV17D yellow fever vaccine. The rearrangement links TRBV20-1 to TRBJ1-1, with D possibly TRBD1 on 6 matching bases. The sequenced sample was PBMCs, obtained roughly seven weeks after the first yellow fever vaccination. CDR3 sequence reads: CSATTGLMNTEAFF. CDR3 coding DNA: TGCAGTGCAACGACAGGCCTTATGAACACTGAAGCTTTCTTT.